Below, 10 T cell receptor beta chains from the same sample are listed, as sequenced in a study of cytomegalovirus exposure and HLA in healthy donors. PCR was performed using 60 Vbeta and 13 Jbeta primers. The repertoire was sequenced with immunoSEQ multiplex PCR; TCRdb's copy has only in-frame clones and lacks some. This table holds hundreds of thousands of clones, 70% to 85% found once. Sequenced sample: PBMCs. Receptors were obtained from a male donor in good health and CMV-seronegative.

The sample holds one count of this clone. The junction does not match germline at one end; this may be a read error. The CDR3 here is CSSSFEDQPQHF. CDR3 coding DNA: TGTTCCAGCAGCTTTGAGGATCAGCCCCAGCATTTT. This sequence joins TRBV7-9 and TRBJ1-5; D remains unclear. Looked up from germline, CDR1 is SEHNR and CDR2 is FQNEAQ (reference sequence). The CDR3 length is 12 residues.

The rearrangement joins TRBV4-1 to TRBJ2-7; D might be TRBD2 (5 bases). CDR1 is MGHRA, CDR2 YSYEKL, per germline. V was cut by 0 bases and J by 2 bases, with 14 bases left in between. The CDR3 has 16 residues. In DNA form, the CDR3 reads TGCGCCAGCAGCCAAGAGCGGGTTGCACAGACCTACGAGCAGTACTTC. It translates to CASSQERVAQTYEQYF.

The chain couples TRBV30 to TRBJ2-3; D is possibly TRBD2 (5 bases). This CDR3 has 18 amino acids. Trimming removed 0 bases at V and 4 bases at J, with 23 bases between. Germline CDR1 reads GTSNPN; CDR2 reads SVGIG (reference sequence). The CDR3, as DNA: TGTGCCTGGAGTGTCAGTCGTTTCGGAAGGGTGGAGGCAGATACGCAGTATTTT. This codes for CAWSVSRFGRVEADTQYF.

CDR3 loop: CASSFPTMGARGYTF. CDR3 coding DNA: TGTGCCAGCAGTTTTCCCACCATGGGGGCGAGGGGCTACACCTTC. The rearrangement uses TRBV28 and TRBJ1-2; D is possibly TRBD1 (6 bases). This CDR3 has 15 residues. V gave up 3 bases and J gave up 8 bases, with 19 bases separating them. In germline, CDR1 is MDHEN, CDR2 SYDVKM.

There are a few counts of this clone. The rearrangement links TRBV5-6 to TRBJ1-1; 7 bases line up with TRBD1. CDR1 is SGHDT, CDR2 YYEEEE, per germline. The V and J ends lost 1 base and 8 bases, in that order; junction bases with no gene match: 5. This CDR3 comprises 13 residues. Here the CDR3 reads CASSLTGVGEAFF. The CDR3 nucleotides are TGTGCCAGCAGCTTGACAGGGGTCGGGGAAGCTTTCTTT. The full variable domain, rest sourced from reference TRBV5-6 and TRBJ1-1, is DAGVTQSPTHLIKTRGQQVTLRCSPKSGHDTVSWYQQALGQGPQFIFQYYEEEERQRGNFPDRFSGHQFPNYSSELNVNALLLGDSALYLCASSLTGVGEAFFGQGTRLTVV.

The genes are TRBV7-9 and TRBJ1-1; a possible D gene is TRBD1 (6 bases). Trimming stripped 1 base from V and 2 bases from J, with 11 bases between. Germline-derived CDR1 and CDR2 are SEHNR and FQNEAQ (reference sequence). The CDR3 covers 15 residues. The CDR3 coding sequence is TGTGCCAGCAGCTTAGAGAACAGGGTCAACACTGAAGCTTTCTTT. The encoded protein is CASSLENRVNTEAFF.

The chain recombines TRBV30 with TRBJ1-2, with D tentatively TRBD1 (5 bases). Germline assignment: CDR1 GTSNPN and CDR2 SVGIG (reference sequence). CDR3 length: 15 residues. V was cut by 2 bases and J by 1 base, with 14 bases left in between. Here the CDR3 DNA reads TGTGCCTGGAGTCCGGACAACAAATTTAACTATGGCTACACCTTC. The encoded protein is CAWSPDNKFNYGYTF.

This clone was counted once. V and J are TRBV6-6 and TRBJ1-1, with 7 bases that match TRBD1. The length of the CDR3 is 15 residues. Germline V lookup: CDR1 MNHNY, CDR2 SVGAGI (reference sequence). Losses at the gene ends were 6 bases for V and 5 bases for J; bases not matched to a gene: 12. CDR3 nucleotide sequence: TGTGCCAGCAGCCAGGCCGGACAGGCAGGGACTGAAGCTTTCTTT. This codes for CASSQAGQAGTEAFF.

This clone was counted a few times. The V gene is TRBV2, the J gene TRBJ2-5, with TRBD2 identical over 7 bases. Germline loops: CDR1 SNHLY, CDR2 FYNNEI. J lost 5 bases, V lost 4 bases, and 1 base had no gene match. CDR3 length: 12 amino acids. CDR3 region: CASSGEGETQYF. CDR3 in DNA: TGTGCCAGCAGTGGGGAGGGGGAGACCCAGTACTTC.

J is TRBJ1-1 and V is TRBV7-9, with 8 bases that match TRBD1. V was clipped by 5 bases and J by 3 bases; unmatched bases: 5. The CDR3 sequence is 14 residues long. Germline lookup yields CDR1 SEHNR and CDR2 FQNEAQ (reference sequence). The CDR3, as DNA: TGTGCCAGCAGCCACCGGGACAGGTACACTGAAGCTTTCTTT. It encodes CASSHRDRYTEAFF.